Following are 13 T cell receptor beta chains from one sample sequenced in a study of cytotoxic CD8 clonotypes in ibrutinib-treated CLL (dated by TCRdb to the early 2020s). Library prep was done by the immunoSEQ multiplex PCR assay. Held by TCRdb, this immuneACCESS table contains in-frame sequences only and omits some clones. Under half of the omission traces to an unresolved V gene where checked; the cause of the rest is unknown. This sample lists approximately 320,000 clones; roughly two thirds were detected once. The ten largest clones add up to 6.3% of the sample. Sequenced material: PBMCs, taken after 36 months of ibrutinib treatment. These receptors were obtained from a human donor with chronic lymphocytic leukemia.

V gene TRBV18 combines with J gene TRBJ1-4; D unclear. The germline gives CDR1 KGHSH, CDR2 LQKENI. Trimming took off 1 base at V and 7 bases at J, with 10 bases between the two ends. The CDR3 extends over 14 amino acids. The CDR3 DNA sequence: TGTGCCAGCTCACCACTGAGCAGCAGTGAAAAACTGTTTTTT. It encodes CASSPLSSSEKLFF.

The CDR3 loop reads CASSPRGGSYNEQFF. The CDR3, as DNA: TGTGCCAGCAGTCCACGGGGGGGCTCCTACAATGAGCAGTTCTTC. The rearrangement joins TRBV6-5 to TRBJ2-1, with 8 bases fitting TRBD2. V shed 5 bases and J 0 bases; nucleotides not matched to a gene: 3. This CDR3 has 15 residues. Germline assignment: CDR1 MNHEY and CDR2 SVGAGI.

The table lists this clone with a few counts. The chain joins TRBV18 to TRBJ2-7; the D is unclear. This CDR3 is 16 amino acids long. The ends were cut back, 3 bases at V and 0 bases at J, with 15 bases in the middle. The germline gives CDR1 KGHSH, CDR2 LQKENI. The CDR3 nucleotides are TGTGCCAGCTCACCGTCAGAAATAGGGCTCTCCTACGAGCAGTACTTC. Amino acid sequence: CASSPSEIGLSYEQYF.

The chain has TRBV15 and TRBJ2-1; D is uncertain. The ends were cut back, 8 bases at V and 10 bases at J, with 18 bases in the middle. CDR1 LNHNV and CDR2 YYDKDF come from the germline V gene (reference sequence). CDR3 length equals 13 residues. The CDR3, as DNA: TGTGCCACCTCGGAACGTATCGTGGACGAGCAGTTCTTC. It is translated as CATSERIVDEQFF.

The chain has TRBV9 and TRBJ2-1; 10 bases align to TRBD1. Looked up from germline, CDR1 is SGDLS and CDR2 is YYNGEE. Trimming cost V 3 bases and J 3 bases; bases outside gene matches: 6. The CDR3 has 16 residues. The CDR3 bases are TGTGCCAGCAGCGCAAGCGACAGGGGGCTCTACAATGAGCAGTTCTTC. It specifies CASSASDRGLYNEQFF.

The chain links TRBV7-9 to TRBJ2-7, with 10 bases matching TRBD1. The V gene end was trimmed by 3 bases and the J gene end by 3 bases; junction bases not matched to a gene: 5. The CDR3 contains 15 residues. Germline CDR1 reads SEHNR; CDR2 reads FQNEAQ (reference sequence). In DNA, the CDR3 is TGTGCCAGCAGCTTGGGGACAGGGGAATTCTACGAGCAGTACTTC. Translated, it gives CASSLGTGEFYEQYF.

The V gene is TRBV5-1, the J gene TRBJ2-2, with D possibly matching TRBD1 (6 bases). The germline V gene encodes CDR1 SGHRS and CDR2 YFSETQ. This CDR3 has 15 amino acids. With 4 bases removed from V and 1 base from J, the gap between germline ends came to 11 bases. The CDR3 nucleotides are TGCGCCAGCAGCCCCAAGACAGGGAACACCGGGGAGCTGTTTTTT. It codes for CASSPKTGNTGELFF.

The chain employs TRBV9 and TRBJ2-6; D uncertain. The CDR3 totals 13 residues. V shed 4 bases and J shed 4 bases, with 6 bases lying between them. Germline-derived CDR1 and CDR2 are SGDLS and YYNGEE. The CDR3 sequence is CASSTTGANVLTF. The DNA for the CDR3 is TGTGCCAGCAGCACGACAGGGGCCAACGTCCTGACTTTC.

The rearrangement joins TRBV7-8 to TRBJ2-1; D remains unclear. V lost 5 bases and J 8 bases, leaving 13 bases between the germline ends. This CDR3 spans 13 amino acids. Germline V gene data show CDR1 as SGHVS and CDR2 as FQNEAQ. The chain's CDR3 is CASSPGRADEQFF. CDR3 bases: TGTGCCAGCAGCCCGGGCCGAGCAGATGAGCAGTTCTTC.

The rearrangement uses TRBV28 and TRBJ2-5; D possibly uses TRBD1 or TRBD2 (5 bases each). Germline CDR1 is MDHEN and CDR2 is SYDVKM. Trimming took off 5 bases at V and 5 bases at J, with 9 bases between the two ends. The CDR3 has 12 amino acids. The DNA for the CDR3 is TGTGCCAGCAGTGGGACCGAGGAGACCCAGTACTTC. This codes for CASSGTEETQYF. The full variable domain, rest sourced from reference TRBV28 and TRBJ2-5, is DVKVTQSSRYLVKRTGEKVFLECVQDMDHENMFWYRQDPGLGLRLIYFSYDVKMKEKGDIPEGYSVSREKKERFSLILESASTNQTSMYLCASSGTEETQYFGPGTRLLVL.

J is TRBJ1-4 and V is TRBV11-2; the D gene is possibly TRBD1 (5 bases). Germline V gene sequence: CDR1 SGHAT, CDR2 FQNNGV. V was clipped by 1 base and J by 8 bases, with 14 bases between them. The CDR3 is 15 amino acids. CDR3 in DNA: TGTGCCAGCAGCTTAGTTCGGGGCAGGACGGAAAAACTGTTTTTT. Its protein is CASSLVRGRTEKLFF.

The chain employs TRBV9 and TRBJ2-1; 9 positions match TRBD2. The CDR3 is 14 amino acids. Germline V lookup: CDR1 SGDLS, CDR2 YYNGEE. After removal of 2 bases from V and 10 bases from J, the junction contained 7 bases not matched to a gene. The CDR3 here is CASSVSGRLEEQFF. CDR3 nucleotides: TGTGCCAGCAGCGTTAGCGGGAGACTCGAGGAGCAGTTCTTC.

This clone was picked up a small number of times. The CDR3: CAIRTTPTRGSTDTQYF. The CDR3 region has the DNA TGTGCCATCAGGACAACCCCAACTAGGGGAAGCACAGATACGCAGTATTTT. The J gene is TRBJ2-3, the V gene TRBV10-3; D assignment may be TRBD1 or TRBD2 (5 bases each). The CDR3 totals 17 residues. Germline CDR1 reads ENHRY; CDR2 reads SYGVKD. V was clipped by 6 bases and J by 0 bases, with 19 bases between them.